The rows below give T cell receptor beta chains drawn from one sample of a study of blood T cell repertoires in COVID-19. The assay was immunoSEQ multiplex PCR, and TCRdb's table has in-frame clones only and misses some. The profile shows approximately 240,000 clones, more than 65% of them singletons. Sequenced sample: peripheral blood. Receptors originate from a woman aged 35 to 49 with active or convalescent COVID-19. Each CDR3 is given with its conserved first and last residue. The D gene is left open where the match is weak. Rows give clone size only sometimes, using once, few, many, or a class for an expanded clone.

D gene,V gene,J gene,clone size,CDR3 DNA,CDR3 protein
.,TRBV24-1,TRBJ1-5,many,TGTGCCACCAGTCAGGCCAACAGGGATCAGCCCCAGCATTTT,CATSQANRDQPQHF
.,TRBV5-1,TRBJ2-3,.,TGCGCCAGCAGCTTGGGACAGATTAGCACAGATACGCAGTATTTT,CASSLGQISTDTQYF
.,TRBV2,TRBJ1-1,once,TGTGCCAGCAGTGATTCAGGGGAGGCTTTCTTT,CASSDSGEAFF
.,TRBV7-2,TRBJ1-6,.,TGTGCCAGCAGCTTAGCGGTCAGGAAAAATTCACCCCTCCACTTT,CASSLAVRKNSPLHF
TRBD2,TRBV6-4,TRBJ2-3,few,TGTGCCAGCAGTTTCGGGACTAGCGGCACAGATACGCAGTATTTT,CASSFGTSGTDTQYF
TRBD1,TRBV30,TRBJ1-1,.,TGTGCCTGGAGTCCAGGGGGCAACACTGAAGCTTTCTTT,CAWSPGGNTEAFF
.,TRBV5-4,TRBJ1-1,.,TGTGCCAGCAGCGCACAGACCGATGAAGCTTTCTTT,CASSAQTDEAFF
TRBD1,TRBV27,TRBJ1-2,.,TGTGCCAGCAGTTTATTGGGACAGGACTTCTATGGCTACACCTTC,CASSLLGQDFYGYTF
.,TRBV28,TRBJ1-5,.,TGTGCCAGCAGTTTATCCGGGGGAGGAAATCAGCCCCAGCATTTT,CASSLSGGGNQPQHF
.,TRBV19,TRBJ1-5,.,TGTGCCAGTAGTATGTGGCAGACGGGGAATCAGCCCCAGCATTTT,CASSMWQTGNQPQHF
TRBD1,TRBV5-6,TRBJ1-1,.,TGTGCCAGCAGTGGGACAGCTAACACTGAAGCTTTCTTT,CASSGTANTEAFF
.,TRBV28,TRBJ1-2,.,TGTGCCAGCAGACCTACTAACTATGGCTACACCTTC,CASRPTNYGYTF
TRBD1,TRBV3-1/TRBV3-2,TRBJ2-7,few,TGTGCCAGCAGCTCGCCGGGACAGAGAGGATACGAGCAGTACTTC,CASSSPGQRGYEQYF
TRBD1,TRBV4-1,TRBJ2-6,.,TGCGCCAGCAGCCGCATATTTGGACAGGCCCCTTCCTCTGGGGCCAACGTCCTGACTTTC,CASSRIFGQAPSSGANVLTF
.,TRBV30,TRBJ2-1,.,TGTGCCTGGAGTAAAATATACAATGAGCAGTTCTTC,CAWSKIYNEQFF
.,TRBV19,TRBJ2-3,.,TGTGCCAGTAGTACCCGGTTCCTCACAGATACGCAGTATTTT,CASSTRFLTDTQYF
TRBD2,TRBV5-1,TRBJ2-1,.,TGCGCCAGCAGCCCCAGCGGGGCAGACAATGAGCAGTTCTTC,CASSPSGADNEQFF
.,TRBV7-2,TRBJ2-1,.,TGTGCCAGCAGCTTAGTGGGACTGCTTTATGAGCAGTTCTTC,CASSLVGLLYEQFF
.,TRBV28,TRBJ1-1,few,TGTGCCAGCAGCCAGGGTGGCACTGAAGCTTTCTTT,CASSQGGTEAFF
.,TRBV7-6,TRBJ2-3,.,TGTGCCAGCAGCTTAGCGCCCGCGGAAAATACGCAGTATTTT,CASSLAPAENTQYF
.,TRBV19,TRBJ1-2,.,TGTGCCAGTAGTATGTGGGCGACGGGAAAAGGCAATGGCTACACCTTC,CASSMWATGKGNGYTF
.,TRBV5-1,TRBJ1-2,.,TGCGCCAGCAGCCCCGGGACAAACTATGGCTACACCTTC,CASSPGTNYGYTF
.,TRBV30,TRBJ1-1,.,TGTGCCTGGAGTCTCACTGAAGCTTTCTTT,CAWSLTEAFF
.,TRBV13,TRBJ1-1,.,TGTGCCAGCAGCCCGGGGGGGACTGAAGCTTTCTTT,CASSPGGTEAFF
TRBD1,TRBV5-1,TRBJ2-5,.,TGCGCCAGCATGTCGACAGGGACAGAGACCCAGTACTTC,CASMSTGTETQYF
.,TRBV30,TRBJ1-1,.,TGTGCCTGGGGGCAGGGTACGAACACTGAAGCTTTCTTT,CAWGQGTNTEAFF
.,TRBV19,TRBJ2-3,many,TGTGCCAGTAGTTCCCAGGGGACAGATACGCAGTATTTT,CASSSQGTDTQYF
.,TRBV30,TRBJ1-2,.,TGTGCCTGGAGTGCGTCGACAGCGAACGGCTACACCTTC,CAWSASTANGYTF
.,TRBV3-1/TRBV3-2,TRBJ1-1,.,TGTGCCAGCAGCCAAGACTCAAACAGGTTTCAAGCTTTCTTT,CASSQDSNRFQAFF
.,TRBV3-1/TRBV3-2,TRBJ2-5,.,TGTGCCAGCAGCCTAGTCCTCGGTGGGGCTATAACTAAAGAGACCCAGTACTTC,CASSLVLGGAITKETQYF
TRBD2,TRBV19,TRBJ2-6,.,TGTGCCAGTAGCCATCTACTAGCGGGGGCTTACTCTGGGGCCAACGTCCTGACTTTC,CASSHLLAGAYSGANVLTF
.,TRBV28,TRBJ1-2,.,TGTGCCAGCAGTCTTTTGACAGTTAACTATGGCTACACCTTC,CASSLLTVNYGYTF
TRBD2,TRBV15,TRBJ2-1,few,TGTGCCACCAGCAGAAAGGGACTAGCGGACAATGAGCAGTTCTTC,CATSRKGLADNEQFF
TRBD1,TRBV6-5,TRBJ1-1,.,TGTGCCGGCGGACAGGGTGGGAACACTGAAGCTTTCTTT,CAGGQGGNTEAFF
TRBD2,TRBV3-1/TRBV3-2,TRBJ2-1,.,TGTGCCAGCAGCCAACTGACTAGCGCCTACAATGAGCAGTTCTTC,CASSQLTSAYNEQFF
.,TRBV21-1,TRBJ2-2,.,TGTGCCAGCACCACCTCGGTCCCGGTAAGAGGCACCGGGGAGCTGTTTTTT,CASTTSVPVRGTGELFF
TRBD1,TRBV11-2,TRBJ1-6,.,TGTGCCAGCAACTTGGGGACAGGGTTTTCACCCCTCCACTTT,CASNLGTGFSPLHF
TRBD1,TRBV29-1,TRBJ1-2,.,TGCAGCGTTTCTACAGGGGATAGATCTGGCTACACCTTC,CSVSTGDRSGYTF
.,TRBV18,TRBJ2-2,.,TGTGCCAGCTCACCGCGCACCCCGAGCACCGGGGAGCTGTTTTTT,CASSPRTPSTGELFF
.,TRBV5-5,TRBJ1-6,once,TGTGCCAGCAGCGCAAGCAGGGTAGAGAATTCACCCCTCCACTTT,CASSASRVENSPLHF
.,TRBV28,TRBJ2-1,.,TGTGCCAGCAGCGCGGGGGCCCACTACAATGAGCAGTTCTTC,CASSAGAHYNEQFF
.,TRBV30,TRBJ1-1,.,TGTGCCTGGAGTGTTAGTAAGAACACTGAAGCTTTCTTT,CAWSVSKNTEAFF
.,TRBV19,TRBJ1-3,once,TGTGCCAGTAATGGGCGCTCAATCTCTGGAAACACCATATATTTT,CASNGRSISGNTIYF
.,TRBV6-5,TRBJ1-5,once,TGTGCCAGCAGCCTTAGCCCCAATCAGCCCCAGCATTTT,CASSLSPNQPQHF
.,TRBV7-8,TRBJ1-5,.,TGTGCCAGCAGCTCCGACACTTATCAGCCCCAGCATTTT,CASSSDTYQPQHF